The 19 T cell receptor beta chains below come from one sample, sequenced in a study of cytomegalovirus exposure and HLA in healthy donors (dated by TCRdb to the late 2010s). The library was prepared using the immunoSEQ multiplex PCR assay. The multiplex PCR relied on a mix of 60 forward primers for TCR Vbeta segments and 13 reverse primers for TCR Jbeta segments. Sourced from immuneACCESS, this table was stored by TCRdb with only in-frame sequences that have V and J called. A share of the clones is absent; for the studies checked, an unresolved V gene accounts for under half, and the remainder has no known explanation. The sample yields fewer than 250,000 clones; 60% to 85% were counted once. The ten largest clonotypes hold around 15% of the sample. The sequenced sample was PBMCs. Receptors originate from a man in his forties in good health and CMV-seronegative.

This sequence joins TRBV6-5 and TRBJ1-5; D unclear. Trimming removed 4 bases at V and 5 bases at J, with 9 bases between. Germline V gene sequence: CDR1 MNHEY, CDR2 SVGAGI. This CDR3 spans 13 amino acids. The DNA of the CDR3 is TGTGCCAGCAGTTCCGATTCGGATCAGCCCCAGCATTTT. Its protein product is CASSSDSDQPQHF.

The rearrangement links TRBV9 to TRBJ2-3; 7 bases are shared with TRBD1. The CDR3 runs 15 residues. V dropped 2 bases and J dropped 1; count of bases not matched to a gene: 4. CDR1 is SGDLS and CDR2 is YYNGEE in the germline V gene. This CDR3 reads CASSVFGTGTDTQYF. CDR3 nucleotide sequence: TGTGCCAGCAGCGTTTTCGGGACAGGCACAGATACGCAGTATTTT.

The V call is TRBV27, the J call TRBJ2-1, with 8 nucleotides matching TRBD1. V gave up 3 bases and J gave up 6 bases; unmatched junction bases: 4. This CDR3 has 14 residues. Germline V gene lookup returns CDR1 MNHEY and CDR2 SMNVEV (reference sequence). CDR3 nucleotide sequence: TGTGCCAGCAGTTTCGACAGGGGTGGCAATGAGCAGTTCTTC. Translated, it gives CASSFDRGGNEQFF.

About this clone: Germline and junction disagree at one end, which may indicate a read error. The chain is built from TRBV7-9 and TRBJ2-1, with TRBD2 identical over 10 bases. CDR1 is SEHNR, CDR2 FQNEAQ, per germline (reference sequence). This CDR3 is 14 amino acids long. CDR3: CSSSGGGIYNEQFF. CDR3 sequence (DNA): TGTTCCAGCAGCGGGGGGGGGATCTACAATGAGCAGTTCTTC.

The genes are TRBV9 and TRBJ1-1; TRBD1 might be the D (6 bases). The CDR3 covers 14 residues. CDR1 SGDLS and CDR2 YYNGEE come from the germline V gene. Trimming left V 0 bases short and J 4 bases short, with 10 bases between. CDR3 in amino acids: CASSVDPQGTEAFF. In nucleotides, the CDR3 is TGTGCCAGCAGCGTAGATCCACAGGGCACTGAAGCTTTCTTT.

The sample holds a few counts of this clone. V usage is TRBV28 and J usage is TRBJ1-2; D perhaps matches TRBD1 (5 bases). The CDR3 covers 17 residues. Trimming shortened V by 6 bases and J by 6 bases, and 26 bases separated the two germline ends. From germline, CDR1 is MDHEN and CDR2 SYDVKM. The CDR3 DNA follows: TGTGCCAGCAGCCCGGGGGGGAATTGGCTTTTGGCTCATGGCTACACCTTC. Encoded protein: CASSPGGNWLLAHGYTF.

This sequence joins TRBV29-1 and TRBJ1-1; D is perhaps TRBD1 (6 bases). V was clipped by 2 bases and J by 6 bases, with 13 bases between them. CDR3 length equals 13 residues. Germline V lookup: CDR1 SQVTM, CDR2 ANQGSEA. The CDR3 protein is CSVEHRTAPEAFF. CDR3 in DNA: TGCAGCGTTGAACATCGGACAGCGCCTGAAGCTTTCTTT.

The rearrangement uses TRBV15 and TRBJ2-1, with TRBD1 identical over 8 bases. CDR1 and CDR2 (germline): LNHNV, YYDKDF (reference sequence). The trim removed 5 bases at V and 8 bases at J, leaving 5 bases unmatched. The CDR3 runs to 13 residues. The CDR3 loop reads CATSWTGSDEQFF. CDR3 nucleotides: TGTGCCACCAGCTGGACAGGGAGCGATGAGCAGTTCTTC.

V usage is TRBV18 and J usage is TRBJ2-1; possible D gene TRBD2, 5 bases. CDR1 and CDR2 from the germline V gene are KGHSH and LQKENI. Trimming pared 8 bases from V and 8 bases from J, leaving 16 bases between. The CDR3 contains 13 residues. The DNA for the CDR3 is TGTGCCAGCACGTCGGGCCAGCGGTATGAGCAGTTCTTC. Translating it yields CASTSGQRYEQFF.

As DNA, the CDR3 is TGTGCCAGCAGCTCCCAGGGTAGCTCCTACAATGAGCAGTTCTTC. Translation gives CASSSQGSSYNEQFF. J is TRBJ2-1 and V is TRBV7-3, with a tentative D call TRBD1 (5 bases). Between the trimmed V and J ends, which lost 4 bases and 0 bases, there was a span of 10 bases. The CDR3 consists of 15 residues. Germline V gene data show CDR1 as SGHTA and CDR2 as FQGTGA.

The chain links TRBV7-3 to TRBJ2-2; the D is unclear. This CDR3 has 12 amino acids. The ends were cut back, 5 bases at V and 6 bases at J, with 7 bases in the middle. Germline V gene lookup returns CDR1 SGHTA and CDR2 FQGTGA. The CDR3, as DNA: TGTGCCAGCAGCCTTTTCCCCGGGGAGCTGTTTTTT. Protein product: CASSLFPGELFF.

The V call is TRBV4-1, the J call TRBJ1-1, with 9 bases aligning to TRBD1. The V gene end was trimmed by 0 bases and the J gene end by 3 bases; junction bases not matched to a gene: 8. This CDR3 has 17 residues. Germline V gene sequence: CDR1 MGHRA, CDR2 YSYEKL. In DNA, the CDR3 is TGCGCCAGCAGCCAAGAAGGAGAGACAGGGGGAGACACTGAAGCTTTCTTT. This gives the protein CASSQEGETGGDTEAFF.

The V gene is TRBV28, the J gene TRBJ1-2; 9 nucleotides match TRBD1. CDR3 size: 15 residues. Germline V gene data show CDR1 as MDHEN and CDR2 as SYDVKM. The junction had 7 bases not matched to a gene; V was cut back by 1 base and J by 7 bases. The CDR3 region has the DNA TGTGCCAGCAGTTTATTGGACAGGGGTATGGGTGGCTACACCTTC. This encodes CASSLLDRGMGGYTF.

The chain carries TRBV5-1 and TRBJ2-2, with D hard to call. This CDR3 region has 14 residues. Trimming took 4 bases from V and 4 from J, leaving 11 bases between them. Per germline, CDR1 SGHRS and CDR2 YFSETQ. The CDR3 DNA reads TGCGCCAGCAGCCGAGGAGACGGCACCGGGGAGCTGTTTTTT. It translates to CASSRGDGTGELFF.

CDR3 in amino acids: CASSTVPSNQPQHF. The CDR3 bases are TGTGCCAGTAGTACAGTACCTAGCAATCAGCCCCAGCATTTT. This chain joins TRBV19 and TRBJ1-5; no firm D call. This CDR3 is 14 amino acids long. The V and J ends lost 4 bases and 0 bases respectively, with 7 bases between them. Germline CDR1 reads LNHDA; CDR2 reads SQIVND (reference sequence). Full variable domain (missing parts from reference TRBV19 and TRBJ1-5): DGGITQSPKYLFRKEGQNVTLSCEQNLNHDAMYWYRQDPGQGLRLIYYSQIVNDFQKGDIAEGYSVSREKKESFPLTVTSAQKNPTAFYLCASSTVPSNQPQHFGDGTRLSIL.

This clone was seen a handful of times. The CDR3 loop reads CASSSRQRNSYNEQFF. In nucleotides, the CDR3 is TGTGCCAGCAGCTCCAGACAGAGAAACTCCTACAATGAGCAGTTCTTC. The chain is built from TRBV11-3 and TRBJ2-1; D might be TRBD1 (5 bases). The ends were cut back, 4 bases at V and 0 bases at J, with 13 bases in the middle. CDR3 size: 16 residues. Germline CDR1 SGHNT, CDR2 YENEEA.

The rearrangement uses TRBV5-4 and TRBJ2-7, with 10 bases fitting TRBD1. This CDR3 spans 14 amino acids. Per germline, CDR1 SGHNT and CDR2 YYREEE (reference sequence). V lost 3 bases to trimming and J lost 2 bases; unmatched junction nucleotides: 2. CDR3 loop: CASSSGQGAYEQYF. CDR3 sequence (DNA): TGTGCCAGCAGCTCAGGACAGGGGGCCTACGAGCAGTACTTC.

Points on this clone: Germline and junction disagree at one end, which may indicate a read error. The gene calls are TRBV11-1 and TRBJ1-6; tentatively, D is TRBD1 (6 bases). The CDR3 extends over 15 amino acids. Germline V gene data show CDR1 as SGHAT and CDR2 as FQDESV (reference sequence). CDR3 region: CASSTRTDYSSPLHF. The CDR3 region has the DNA TGTGCCAGCAGCACCCGGACAGACTATAGTTCACCCCTCCACTTT. The whole variable domain, remainder taken from reference TRBV11-1 and TRBJ1-6, is EAEVAQSPRYKITEKSQAVAFWCDPISGHATLYWYRQILGQGPELLVQFQDESVVDDSQLPKDRFSAERLKGVDSTLKIQPAELGDSAMYLCASSTRTDYSSPLHFGNGTRLTVT.

The gene calls are TRBV7-2 and TRBJ2-7, with 7 bases matching TRBD2. Looked up from germline, CDR1 is SGHTA and CDR2 is FQGNSA. The CDR3 has 14 amino acids. The trim removed 2 bases at V and 3 bases at J, leaving 4 bases unmatched. CDR3 loop: CASSLLAESYEQYF. The DNA for the CDR3 is TGTGCCAGCAGCTTACTAGCGGAGAGCTACGAGCAGTACTTC.